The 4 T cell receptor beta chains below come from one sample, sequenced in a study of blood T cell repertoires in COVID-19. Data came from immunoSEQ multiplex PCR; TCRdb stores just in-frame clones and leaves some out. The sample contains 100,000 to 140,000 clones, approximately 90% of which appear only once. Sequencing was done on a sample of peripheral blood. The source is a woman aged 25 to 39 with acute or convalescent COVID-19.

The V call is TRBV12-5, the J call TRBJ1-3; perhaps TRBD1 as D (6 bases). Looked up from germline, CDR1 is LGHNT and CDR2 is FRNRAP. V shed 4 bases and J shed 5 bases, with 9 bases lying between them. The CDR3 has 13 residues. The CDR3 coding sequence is TGTGCTAGTGGTTCTGGACAGAGAAACACCATATATTTT. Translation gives CASGSGQRNTIYF. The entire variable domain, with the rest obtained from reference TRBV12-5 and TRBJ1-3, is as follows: DARVTQTPRHKVTEMGQEVTMRCQPILGHNTVFWYRQTMMQGLELLAYFRNRAPLDDSGMPKDRFSAEMPDATLATLKIQPSEPRDSAVYFCASGSGQRNTIYFGEGSWLTVV.

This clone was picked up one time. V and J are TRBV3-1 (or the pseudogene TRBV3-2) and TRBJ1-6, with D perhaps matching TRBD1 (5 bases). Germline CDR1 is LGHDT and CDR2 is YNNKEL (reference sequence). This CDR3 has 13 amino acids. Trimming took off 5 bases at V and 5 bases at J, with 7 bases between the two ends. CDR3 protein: CASSAQDNSPLHF. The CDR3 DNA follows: TGTGCCAGCAGCGCACAGGATAATTCACCCCTCCACTTT.

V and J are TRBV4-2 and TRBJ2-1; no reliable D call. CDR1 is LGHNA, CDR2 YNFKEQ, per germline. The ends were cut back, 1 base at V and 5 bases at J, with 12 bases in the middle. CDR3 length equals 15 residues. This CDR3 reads CASSQVVAENNEQFF. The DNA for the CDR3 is TGTGCCAGCAGCCAAGTCGTTGCAGAAAACAATGAGCAGTTCTTC.

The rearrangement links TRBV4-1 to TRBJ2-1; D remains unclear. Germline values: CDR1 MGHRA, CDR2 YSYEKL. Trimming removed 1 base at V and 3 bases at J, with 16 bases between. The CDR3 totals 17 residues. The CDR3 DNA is TGCGCCAGCAGCCAAGTGATGCGTACTGGAGACTACAATGAGCAGTTCTTC. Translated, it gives CASSQVMRTGDYNEQFF.